This T cell receptor (beta chain) was sequenced during a study of neoadjuvant anti-PD-1 for oral cavity cancer. In the study overall: Non-progressing patients received a fourth nivolumab dose near day 43, then surgery on days 50-56. Overall study findings and caveats: Only a few patients per response group were TCR-analyzed; validation needed.

V was pared by 3 bases and J by 1 base, with 3 bases of the junction left unmatched. Germline V gene data show CDR1 as LNHDA and CDR2 as SQIVND (reference sequence). The CDR3 length is 15 residues. The method was immunoSEQ multiplex PCR; TCRdb's version includes in-frame clones alone and lacks a portion of them. The top ten hold around 3.2% of the sample, which has approximately 83,000 clones, 70% to 85% seen once. Comments on this clone: Its specificity is not known.

The sequence was collected from a person aged 35-79 years with oral cavity squamous cell carcinoma. The rearrangement uses TRBV19 and TRBJ1-5; 7 positions match TRBD1. The source material was PBMCs, sampled before nivolumab (anti-PD-1) treatment. CDR3 DNA: TGTGCCAGTAGTATGATGACAGGGAGCAATCAGCCCCAGCATTTT. Translated: CASSMMTGSNQPQHF.